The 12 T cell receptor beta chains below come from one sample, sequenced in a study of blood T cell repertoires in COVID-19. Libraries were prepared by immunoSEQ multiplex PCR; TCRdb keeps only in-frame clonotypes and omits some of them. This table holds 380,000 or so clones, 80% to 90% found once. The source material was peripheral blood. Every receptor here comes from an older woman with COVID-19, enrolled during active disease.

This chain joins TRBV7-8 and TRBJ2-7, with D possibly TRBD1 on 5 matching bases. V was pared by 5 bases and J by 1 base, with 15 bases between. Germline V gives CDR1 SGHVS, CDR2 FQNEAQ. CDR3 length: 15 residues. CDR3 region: CASSKKRTPSYEQYF. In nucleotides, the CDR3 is TGTGCCAGCAGCAAAAAACGGACACCTTCCTACGAGCAGTACTTC. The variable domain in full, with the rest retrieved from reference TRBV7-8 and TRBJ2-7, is GAGVSQSPRYKVAKRGQDVALRCDPISGHVSLFWYQQALGQGPEFLTYFQNEAQLDKSGLPSDRFFAERPEGSVSTLKIQRTQQEDSAVYLCASSKKRTPSYEQYFGPGTRLTVT.

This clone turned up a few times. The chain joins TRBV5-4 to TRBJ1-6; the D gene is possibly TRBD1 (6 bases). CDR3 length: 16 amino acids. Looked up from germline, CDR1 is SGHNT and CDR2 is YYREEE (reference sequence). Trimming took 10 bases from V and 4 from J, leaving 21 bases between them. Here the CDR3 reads CAAGRQDLIYNSPLHF. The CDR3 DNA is TGTGCCGCAGGGAGACAGGATTTGATTTATAATTCACCCCTCCACTTT.

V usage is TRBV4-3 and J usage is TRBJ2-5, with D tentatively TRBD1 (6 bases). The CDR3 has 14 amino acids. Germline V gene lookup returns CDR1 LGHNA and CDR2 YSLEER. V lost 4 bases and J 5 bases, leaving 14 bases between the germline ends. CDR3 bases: TGCGCCAGCAGCCTGGGACACCTGGGGGAGACCCAGTACTTC. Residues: CASSLGHLGETQYF.

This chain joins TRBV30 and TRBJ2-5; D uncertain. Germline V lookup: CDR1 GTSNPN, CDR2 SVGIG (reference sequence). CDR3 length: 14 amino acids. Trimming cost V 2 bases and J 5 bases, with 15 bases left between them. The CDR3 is CAWSPDPRFETQYF. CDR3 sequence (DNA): TGTGCCTGGAGTCCAGATCCTAGATTCGAGACCCAGTACTTC.

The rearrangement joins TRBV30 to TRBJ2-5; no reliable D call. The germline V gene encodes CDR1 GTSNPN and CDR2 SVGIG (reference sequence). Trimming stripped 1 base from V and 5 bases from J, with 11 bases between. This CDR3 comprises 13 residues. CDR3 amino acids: CAWSAGVLETQYF. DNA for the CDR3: TGTGCCTGGAGTGCTGGAGTACTGGAGACCCAGTACTTC.

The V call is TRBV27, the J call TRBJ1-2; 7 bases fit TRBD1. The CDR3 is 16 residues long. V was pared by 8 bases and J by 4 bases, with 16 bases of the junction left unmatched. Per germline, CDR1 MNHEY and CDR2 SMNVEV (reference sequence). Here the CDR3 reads CASGSYRNRGFYGYTF. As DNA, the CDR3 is TGTGCCAGCGGGAGTTATAGGAACAGGGGATTCTATGGCTACACCTTC.

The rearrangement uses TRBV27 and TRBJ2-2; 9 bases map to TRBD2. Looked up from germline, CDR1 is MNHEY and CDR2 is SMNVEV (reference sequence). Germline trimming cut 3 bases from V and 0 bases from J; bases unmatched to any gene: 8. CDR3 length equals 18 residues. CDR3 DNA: TGTGCCAGCAGTTTTTGGGCTAGCGGGGACGCGAACACCGGGGAGCTGTTTTTT. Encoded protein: CASSFWASGDANTGELFF.

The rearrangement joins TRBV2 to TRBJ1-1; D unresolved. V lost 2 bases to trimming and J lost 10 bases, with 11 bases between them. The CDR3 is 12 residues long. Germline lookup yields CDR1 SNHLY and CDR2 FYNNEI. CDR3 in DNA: TGTGCCAGCAGTGAACAGTGGAGAAGAGCTTTCTTT. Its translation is CASSEQWRRAFF.

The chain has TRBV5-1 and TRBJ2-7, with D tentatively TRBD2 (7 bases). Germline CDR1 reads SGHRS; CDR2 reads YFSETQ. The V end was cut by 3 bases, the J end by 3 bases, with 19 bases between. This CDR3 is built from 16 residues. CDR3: CASSSLLRGGDYEQYF. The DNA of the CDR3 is TGCGCCAGCAGCTCCCTCCTCCGAGGGGGGGACTACGAGCAGTACTTC.

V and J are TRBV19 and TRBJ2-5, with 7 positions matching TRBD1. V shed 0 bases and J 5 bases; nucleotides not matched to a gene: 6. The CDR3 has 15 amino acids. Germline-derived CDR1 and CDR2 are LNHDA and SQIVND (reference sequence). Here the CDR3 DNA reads TGTGCCAGTAGTATAGAGGGCAAGGGGGCGGAGACCCAGTACTTC. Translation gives CASSIEGKGAETQYF.

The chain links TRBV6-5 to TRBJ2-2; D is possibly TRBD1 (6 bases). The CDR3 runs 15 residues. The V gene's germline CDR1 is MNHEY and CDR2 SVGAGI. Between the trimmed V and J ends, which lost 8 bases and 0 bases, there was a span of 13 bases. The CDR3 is CASRVAGANTGELFF. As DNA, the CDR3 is TGTGCCAGCCGAGTGGCAGGGGCGAACACCGGGGAGCTGTTTTTT.

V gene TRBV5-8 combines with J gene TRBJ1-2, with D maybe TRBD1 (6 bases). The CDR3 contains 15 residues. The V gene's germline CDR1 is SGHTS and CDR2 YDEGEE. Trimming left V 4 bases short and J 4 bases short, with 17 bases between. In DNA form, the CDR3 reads TGTGCCAGCAGCCCTCGGACAGCAGCCGTCTATGGCTACACCTTC. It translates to CASSPRTAAVYGYTF.